The TCR beta chain under discussion was sequenced for a study of shared clonotypes between healthy human individuals. The CDR3 length is 15 residues. V trimming: 4 bases; J trimming: 5 bases; junction bases outside the gene matches: 7. Per germline, CDR1 MDHEN and CDR2 SYDVKM. DNA at 150 to 200 ng, about 30,000 T cell genomes, went into sorted-subset replicate PCRs. Only in-frame clones appear in the TCRdb table, and some are missing; sequencing was by immunoSEQ multiplex PCR. Of under 2.5 million clones in the sample, 85% to 95% were seen once. Study-wide points: Expectations were that clonotype sharing among donors would be affected by sequencing depth.

Comments on this clone: The antigen is not known.

This receptor was identified in a man between 18 and 29 years old in good health. Some clones in this sample may be carry-over from other donors' samples. The V call is TRBV28, the J call TRBJ1-1, with 10 nucleotides matching TRBD1. Specimen: naive CD4+ T cells from PBMCs. The subset denotes: CD45RA+ positively selected. The CDR3 here is CASSSRGQGNTEAFF. The CDR3 coding sequence is TGTGCCAGCAGTTCAAGGGGACAGGGGAATACTGAAGCTTTCTTT.